Reported below is one T cell receptor beta chain. This CDR3 spans 13 amino acids. The V end lost 4 bases, the J end lost 5 bases, and 12 bases lay between the germline ends. Germline CDR1 reads MNHEY; CDR2 reads SMNVEV (reference sequence). The data are from a study of blood T cell repertoires in COVID-19. Generated by immunoSEQ multiplex PCR, the TCRdb table keeps only in-frame clones and is missing some. The sample shows about 300,000 clones, 85% to 90% of them seen only once. The TCR was taken from a woman in her late teens or twenties who had recovered from COVID-19. Specimen: PBMCs or T cells enriched from blood (not recorded which). The V call is TRBV27, the J call TRBJ2-7; D unclear. The CDR3 is CASSWSPTDEQYF. CDR3 bases: TGTGCCAGCAGTTGGTCCCCAACGGACGAGCAGTACTTC.